This T cell receptor (beta chain) was sequenced in a study of T-cell reconstitution after alpha-beta-depleted transplantation in children. Germline CDR1 and CDR2: DFQATT and SNEGSKA (reference sequence). This CDR3 is 12 amino acids long. Trimming cost V 5 bases and J 4 bases; bases outside gene matches: 4. Notes on the study in general: After transplant, high TCRbeta diversity at day 60 in some patients arose from surviving recipient T cells and thymic progenitors. T-cell counts and diversity at one year post-transplant came mainly from newly produced T cells.

In its sample, this clonotype was seen a few times. Its antigen is not identified. The TCRbeta library was prepared with unique molecular identifiers. TCRdb called the PCR reads again in MiXCR, with one record for every CDR3 protein. The profile covers a few hundred thousand distinct CDR3 sequences, with approximately 30% appearing a single time and approximately 39% taken by the ten largest. This TCR was sampled from a boy under three years old with Wiskott-Aldrich syndrome, due to receive a stem cell transplant. This specimen consisted of PBMCs, obtained before TCRalphabeta/CD19-depleted stem cell transplant. This sequence joins TRBV20-1 and TRBJ2-5; TRBD2 aligns across 7 bases. This CDR3 reads CSAPPGGETQYF. Written as DNA, the CDR3 is TGCAGTGCTCCCCCGGGAGGAGAGACCCAGTACTTC.